This TCR beta chain was sequenced during a study of control samples from healthy donors and cancer patients. Trimming took 0 bases from V and 3 from J, leaving 3 bases between them. CDR3 length equals 12 residues. In germline, CDR1 is LNHDA, CDR2 SQIVND (reference sequence). Measured with immunoSEQ multiplex PCR; TCRdb has only the in-frame clones, and not every one. Found here are some 130,000 clones, about 94% of them singletons; the top ten hold less than 4%. This clonotype was sampled from a young man in good health. The rearrangement links TRBV19 to TRBJ2-7; unclear D gene. Sequencing was done on a sample of blood. The CDR3 DNA follows: TGTGCCAGTAGTATAGAAGGCTACGAGCAGTACTTC. Its protein product is CASSIEGYEQYF.